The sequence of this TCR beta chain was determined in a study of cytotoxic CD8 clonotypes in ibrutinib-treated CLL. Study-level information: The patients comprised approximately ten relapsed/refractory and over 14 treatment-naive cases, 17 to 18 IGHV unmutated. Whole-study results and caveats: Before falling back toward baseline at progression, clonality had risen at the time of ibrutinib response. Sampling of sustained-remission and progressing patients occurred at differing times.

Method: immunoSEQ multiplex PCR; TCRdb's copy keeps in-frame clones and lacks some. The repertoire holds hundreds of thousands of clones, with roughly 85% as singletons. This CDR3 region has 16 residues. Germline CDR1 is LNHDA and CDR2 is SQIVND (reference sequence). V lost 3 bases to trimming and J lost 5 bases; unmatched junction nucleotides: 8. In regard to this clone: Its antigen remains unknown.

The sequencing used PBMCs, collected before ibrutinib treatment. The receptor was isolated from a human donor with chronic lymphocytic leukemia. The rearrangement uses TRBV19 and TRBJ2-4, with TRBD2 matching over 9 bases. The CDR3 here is CASSMLAGYRENIQYF. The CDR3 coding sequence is TGTGCCAGTAGTATGCTAGCGGGGTACCGAGAAAACATTCAGTACTTC.